This TCR beta chain was obtained from a study of blood T cells in healthy people across ages. Study-wide context: T cells yielded about one barcoded beta molecule per two cells through template switching. General observations from the study: The fall in TCR beta diversity per million T cells was roughly linear with age. Diversity was higher, and naive CD4+ cells more numerous, in long-lived donors than in aged donors.

Germline values: CDR1 SQVTM, CDR2 ANQGSEA. V lost 4 bases and J lost 6, with 11 bases in between. CDR3 length: 12 amino acids. The authors ran a second PCR of 7 to 11 cycles using a sample-barcoded 5' primer and a J-beta primer mix. TCRdb re-derived calls from the 5' RACE reads in MiXCR, one entry per CDR3 protein. The sample comprises 600,000 to 1,000,000 distinct CDR3 sequences, 25% of which are singletons, and under 4% rests with the top ten. As for this clonotype: Its antigen is still unknown.

The sample was also linked to a second study, of T cells of mothers and their children. From that study: Per child, about 3 million TCR beta CDR3 reads were obtained, against over 8.5 million per mother.

This TCR derives from a boy between 10 and 17 years old in good health. The V gene is TRBV29-1, the J gene TRBJ2-3; D is possibly TRBD1 or TRBD2 (5 bases each). Sequencing input: blood. CDR3 residues: CSVARGMDTQYF. Here the CDR3 DNA reads TGCAGCGTTGCGAGGGGAATGGATACGCAGTATTTT.